This T cell receptor beta chain was retrieved from a study of cytomegalovirus exposure and HLA in healthy donors. Broader study findings: A prior analysis recorded that most TCR beta V segments were productive about 87% or about 30% of the time.

This PCR relied on a set of 60 Vbeta primers and 13 Jbeta primers. The assay was immunoSEQ multiplex PCR, and TCRdb's table has in-frame clones only and misses some. Of roughly 130,000 clones listed, about 63% are singletons. A note on this clone: The antigen is not known.

Germline CDR1 reads SGHVS; CDR2 reads FNYEAQ. V gave up 1 base and J gave up 7 bases; unmatched junction bases: 8. The CDR3 is made up of 16 amino acids. The specimen was PBMCs. The TCR sequence derives from a man in his thirties or forties in good health and CMV-seropositive. J is TRBJ2-1 and V is TRBV7-6; 9 nucleotides align to TRBD1. The CDR3 protein is CASSLVHRGRMNEQFF. In nucleotides, the CDR3 is TGTGCCAGCAGCTTAGTACACAGGGGGCGTATGAATGAGCAGTTCTTC.